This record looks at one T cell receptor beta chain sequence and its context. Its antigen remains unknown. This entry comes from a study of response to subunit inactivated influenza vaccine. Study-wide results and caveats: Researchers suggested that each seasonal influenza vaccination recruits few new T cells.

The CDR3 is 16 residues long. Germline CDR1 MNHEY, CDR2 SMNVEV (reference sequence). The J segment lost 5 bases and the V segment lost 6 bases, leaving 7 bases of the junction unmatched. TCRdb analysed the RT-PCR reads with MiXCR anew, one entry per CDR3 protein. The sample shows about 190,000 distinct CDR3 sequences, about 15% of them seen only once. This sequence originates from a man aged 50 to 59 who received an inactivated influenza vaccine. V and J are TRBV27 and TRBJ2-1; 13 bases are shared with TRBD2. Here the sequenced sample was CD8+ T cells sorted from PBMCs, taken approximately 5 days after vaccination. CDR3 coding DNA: TGTGCCAGCAGCCAAGACGGGACTAGCGGGAACAATGAGCAGTTCTTC. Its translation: CASSQDGTSGNNEQFF.